The 6 T cell receptor beta chains below all came from one sample that was sequenced in a study of T cells in Graves' hyperthyroidism and ophthalmopathy. TCR beta CDR3 regions were amplified from RNA. A set of HTBI primers served as the primers for a first-round RT-PCR of the TCR CDR3. MiXCR was run by TCRdb on the multiplex PCR reads, yielding one entry per CDR3 protein. The repertoire holds 400,000 to 550,000 distinct CDR3 sequences, with 13% to 15% as singletons. The sequenced sample was blood. These receptors came from a woman younger than 35 with Graves' hyperthyroidism.

In its sample, this clonotype was seen a few times. The chain carries TRBV20-1 and TRBJ2-7, with 9 bases identical to TRBD2. CDR1 DFQATT and CDR2 SNEGSKA come from the germline V gene (reference sequence). Losses at the gene ends were 6 bases for V and 3 bases for J; bases not matched to a gene: 6. The CDR3 loop spans 13 amino acids. The CDR3 spells CSARILAGYEQYV. The CDR3 DNA is TGCAGTGCCAGAATACTAGCGGGCTACGAGCAGTACGTC.

The chain recombines TRBV11-2 with TRBJ2-7, with TRBD2 matching 7 bases. The CDR3 is 18 residues long. The germline CDR1 and CDR2 sequences are SGHAT and FQNNGV. V shed 4 bases, J shed 0 bases, and the junction held 15 bases outside the gene matches. CDR3 amino acids: CASSYGPRARESSYEQYF. For the CDR3, the DNA is TGTGCCAGCAGCTACGGCCCGAGGGCGCGGGAGAGCTCCTACGAGCAGTACTTC. The full variable domain, its missing parts supplied by reference TRBV11-2 and TRBJ2-7, is EAGVAQSPRYKIIEKRQSVAFWCNPISGHATLYWYQQILGQGPKLLIQFQNNGVVDDSQLPKDRFSAERLKGVDSTLKIQPAKLEDSAVYLCASSYGPRARESSYEQYFGPGTRLTVT.

This clonotype was observed at least ten times. The chain joins TRBV19 to TRBJ1-2, with D uncertain. Trimming took 2 bases from V and 1 from J, leaving 8 bases between them. The CDR3 runs to 14 residues. Germline V gene sequence: CDR1 LNHDA, CDR2 SQIVND (reference sequence). CDR3 bases: TGTGCCAGTAGTATACCACAGAATAACTATGGCTACACCTTC. This codes for CASSIPQNNYGYTF.

The chain combines TRBV5-6 with TRBJ1-2; TRBD1 matches at 9 bases. The CDR3 covers 15 residues. Germline V lookup: CDR1 SGHDT, CDR2 YYEEEE. With V trimmed by 5 bases and J by 2 bases, 7 bases remained unmatched. DNA of the CDR3: TGTGCCAGCAGTCGAGGACAGGGGATAAACTATGGCTACACCTTC. It translates to CASSRGQGINYGYTF.

The chain links TRBV2 to TRBJ2-3; no definite D call. This CDR3 region has 11 residues. Germline CDR1 and CDR2: SNHLY and FYNNEI. The V end lost 0 bases, the J end lost 9 bases, and 4 bases lay between the germline ends. CDR3 nucleotides: TGTGCCAGCAGTGAAGCGTGGACGCAGTATTTT. This codes for CASSEAWTQYF.

The J gene is TRBJ2-2, the V gene TRBV5-4; 10 bases line up with TRBD1. With V trimmed by 4 bases and J by 6 bases, 6 bases remained unmatched. CDR1 and CDR2 (germline): SGHNT, YYREEE (reference sequence). This CDR3 region has 15 residues. As DNA, the CDR3 is TGTGCCAGCAGCACGTCCGGGACAGGGGCCGGGGAGCTGTTTTTT. Encoded protein: CASSTSGTGAGELFF.